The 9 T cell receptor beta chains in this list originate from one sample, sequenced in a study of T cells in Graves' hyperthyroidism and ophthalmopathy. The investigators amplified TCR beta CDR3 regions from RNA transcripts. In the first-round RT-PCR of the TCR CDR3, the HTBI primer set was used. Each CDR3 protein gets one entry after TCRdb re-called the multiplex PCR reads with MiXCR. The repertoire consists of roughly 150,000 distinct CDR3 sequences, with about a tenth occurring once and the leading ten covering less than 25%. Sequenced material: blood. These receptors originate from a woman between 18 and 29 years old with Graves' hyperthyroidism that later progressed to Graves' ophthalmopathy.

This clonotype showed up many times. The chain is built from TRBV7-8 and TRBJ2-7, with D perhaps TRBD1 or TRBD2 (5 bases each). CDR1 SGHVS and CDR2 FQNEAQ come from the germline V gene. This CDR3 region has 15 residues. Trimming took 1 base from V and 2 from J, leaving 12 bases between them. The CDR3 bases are TGTGCCAGCAGCTTAGACCTGGGGGTAACCTACGAGCAGTACTTC. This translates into CASSLDLGVTYEQYF.

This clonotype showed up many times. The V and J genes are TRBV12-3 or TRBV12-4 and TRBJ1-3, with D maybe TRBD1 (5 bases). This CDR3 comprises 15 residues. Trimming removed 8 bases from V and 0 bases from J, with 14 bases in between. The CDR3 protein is CASARDRISGNTIYF. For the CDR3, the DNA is TGTGCCAGCGCGAGGGACCGGATCTCTGGAAACACCATATATTTT.

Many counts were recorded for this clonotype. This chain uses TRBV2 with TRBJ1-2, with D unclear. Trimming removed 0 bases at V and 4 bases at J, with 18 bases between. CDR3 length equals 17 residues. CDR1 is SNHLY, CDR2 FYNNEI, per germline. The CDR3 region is CASSEAPNWRLAYGYTF. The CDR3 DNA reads TGTGCCAGCAGTGAAGCCCCCAATTGGCGTCTGGCCTATGGCTACACCTTC.

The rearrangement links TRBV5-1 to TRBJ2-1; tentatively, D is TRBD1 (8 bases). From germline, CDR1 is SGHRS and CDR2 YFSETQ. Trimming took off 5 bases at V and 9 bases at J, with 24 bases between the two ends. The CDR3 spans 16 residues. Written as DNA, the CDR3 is TGCGCCAGCAGATTACTCAAACAGGGGGGGTTGGGTGAGCAGTTCTTC. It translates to CASRLLKQGGLGEQFF.

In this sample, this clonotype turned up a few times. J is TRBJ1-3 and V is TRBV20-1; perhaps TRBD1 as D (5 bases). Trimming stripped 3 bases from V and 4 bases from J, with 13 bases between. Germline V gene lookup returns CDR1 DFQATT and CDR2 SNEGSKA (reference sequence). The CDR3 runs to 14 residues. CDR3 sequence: CSASPGVLGNTIYF. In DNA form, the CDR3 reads TGCAGTGCTAGTCCGGGGGTTTTGGGAAACACCATATATTTT.

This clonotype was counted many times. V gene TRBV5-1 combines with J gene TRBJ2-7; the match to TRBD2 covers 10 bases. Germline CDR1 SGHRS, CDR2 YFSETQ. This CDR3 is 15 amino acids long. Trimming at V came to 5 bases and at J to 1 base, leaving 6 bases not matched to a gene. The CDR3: CASSFQRGGSYEQYF. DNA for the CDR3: TGCGCCAGCAGTTTCCAGCGGGGGGGTTCCTACGAGCAGTACTTC.

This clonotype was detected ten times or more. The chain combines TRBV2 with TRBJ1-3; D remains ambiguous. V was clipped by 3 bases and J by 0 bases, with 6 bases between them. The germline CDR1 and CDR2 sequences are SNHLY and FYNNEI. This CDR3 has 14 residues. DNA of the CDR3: TGTGCCAGCAGTGAGTCCGTCTCTGGAAACACCATATATTTT. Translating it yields CASSESVSGNTIYF.

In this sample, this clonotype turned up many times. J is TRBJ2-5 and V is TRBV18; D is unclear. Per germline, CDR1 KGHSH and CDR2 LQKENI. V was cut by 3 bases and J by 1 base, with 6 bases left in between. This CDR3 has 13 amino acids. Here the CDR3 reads CASSPLTQETQYF. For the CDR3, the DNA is TGTGCCAGCTCACCCTTGACCCAAGAGACCCAGTACTTC.

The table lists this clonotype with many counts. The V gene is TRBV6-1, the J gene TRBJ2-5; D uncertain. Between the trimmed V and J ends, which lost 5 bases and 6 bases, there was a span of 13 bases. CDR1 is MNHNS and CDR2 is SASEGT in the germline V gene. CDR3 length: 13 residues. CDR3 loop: CASSYQASQTQYF. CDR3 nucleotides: TGTGCCAGCAGTTACCAGGCCTCTCAGACCCAGTACTTC.